This note documents a single T cell receptor (beta chain) sequence. Its target is unknown. This sample is part of a study of graft-versus-host responses after intestinal transplantation. Overall study: Every recipient had anti-thymocyte globulin induction and 2 to 4 years of tacrolimus plus steroids. General study findings and limits: Clonal ratios of graft-versus-host to host-versus-graft in allografts were high for patients exhibiting graft-donor T cell macrochimerism. Investigators detected GvH clones in recipient marrow, with some emerging earlier in ileum or blood.

Some clones are missing from TCRdb's copy, which holds only in-frame ones; the method was immunoSEQ multiplex PCR. The top ten hold 0.15% to 0.2% of the sample, which has more than 95,000 clones, around 90% seen once. The material was unstimulated CD4+ T cells sorted from spleen or lymph node cells, obtained before intestinal transplant. The sequence was obtained from a human donor who received an intestinal transplant.

DNA of the CDR3: TGTGCCAGCAGCTCCAGCGGGGGGGCCGGGGCTGAAGCTTTCTTT. It is translated as CASSSSGGAGAEAFF. The chain has TRBV4-2 and TRBJ1-1; perhaps TRBD1 as D (6 bases). The V end was cut by 5 bases, the J end by 6 bases, with 19 bases between. CDR1 and CDR2 (germline): LGHNA, YNFKEQ. This CDR3 is 15 amino acids long.